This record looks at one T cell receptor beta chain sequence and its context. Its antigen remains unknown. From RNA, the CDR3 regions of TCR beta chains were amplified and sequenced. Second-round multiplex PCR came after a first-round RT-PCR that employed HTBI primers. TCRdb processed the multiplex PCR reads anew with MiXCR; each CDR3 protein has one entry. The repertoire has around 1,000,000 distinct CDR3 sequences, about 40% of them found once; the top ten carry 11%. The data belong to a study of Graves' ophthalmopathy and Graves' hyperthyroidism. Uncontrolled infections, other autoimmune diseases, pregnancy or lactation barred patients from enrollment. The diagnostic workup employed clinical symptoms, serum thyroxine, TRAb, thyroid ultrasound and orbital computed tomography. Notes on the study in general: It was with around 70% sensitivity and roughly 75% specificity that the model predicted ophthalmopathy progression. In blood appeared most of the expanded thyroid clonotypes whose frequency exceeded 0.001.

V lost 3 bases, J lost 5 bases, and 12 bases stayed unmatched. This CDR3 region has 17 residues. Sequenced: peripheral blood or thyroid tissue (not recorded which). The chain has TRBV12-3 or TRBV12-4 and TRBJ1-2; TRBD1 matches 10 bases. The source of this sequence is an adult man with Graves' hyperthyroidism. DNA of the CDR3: TGTGCCAGCAGTTTCCCACGACAGGGGGCGGTCGGATATGGCTACACCTTC. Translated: CASSFPRQGAVGYGYTF.